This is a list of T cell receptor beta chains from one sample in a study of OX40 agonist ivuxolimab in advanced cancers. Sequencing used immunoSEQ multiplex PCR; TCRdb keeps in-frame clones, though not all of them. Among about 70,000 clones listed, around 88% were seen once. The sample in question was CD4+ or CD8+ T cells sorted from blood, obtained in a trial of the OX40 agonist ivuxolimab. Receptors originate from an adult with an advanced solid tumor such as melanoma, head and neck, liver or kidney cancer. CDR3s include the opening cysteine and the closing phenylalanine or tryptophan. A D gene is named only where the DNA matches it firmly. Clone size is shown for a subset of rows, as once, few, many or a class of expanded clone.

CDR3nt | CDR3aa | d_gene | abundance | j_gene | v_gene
TGTGCCAGTAGTAGCGACCGGGCCACCGGGGAGCTGTTTTTT | CASSSDRATGELFF | - | - | TRBJ2-2 | TRBV19
TGTGCCAGCAGTGAAATGTCAGACTATGGCTACACCTTC | CASSEMSDYGYTF | - | once | TRBJ1-2 | TRBV2
TGCGCCAGCAGCTTGGTGGCGATGAACACTGAAGCTTTCTTT | CASSLVAMNTEAFF | - | - | TRBJ1-1 | TRBV5-1
TGTGCCAGCAGCTTAAGGTCGTCAGCGGGCACTGAAGCTTTCTTT | CASSLRSSAGTEAFF | - | - | TRBJ1-1 | TRBV11-1
TGTGCCAGCAGCCCCCCGGGTCCCCCAACAGCTGAAGCTTTCTTT | CASSPPGPPTAEAFF | - | - | TRBJ1-1 | TRBV28
TGTGCCAGTAGTAGACAGGAAGGCAATCAGCCCCAGCATTTT | CASSRQEGNQPQHF | - | - | TRBJ1-5 | TRBV19
TGTGCCAGCAGCCGGGTGGGACAGGGGGTCAGTGAGCAGTTCTTC | CASSRVGQGVSEQFF | TRBD1 | - | TRBJ2-1 | TRBV7-2
TGTGCCAGCAGCCCTTCAATCAAAAGGCGTCAGCCCCAGCATTTT | CASSPSIKRRQPQHF | - | - | TRBJ1-5 | TRBV5-4
TGTGCCAGCAAGATGACAGGGGTTCAAGAGACCCAGTACTTC | CASKMTGVQETQYF | TRBD1 | - | TRBJ2-5 | TRBV6-1
TGCGCCAGCAGCTTGATTCTAGCGGGAGGGAACGAGCAGTTCTTC | CASSLILAGGNEQFF | TRBD2 | - | TRBJ2-1 | TRBV5-1
TGTGCCAGCAGCGGCCGCGGGGACACTGAAGCTTTCTTT | CASSGRGDTEAFF | - | - | TRBJ1-1 | TRBV21-1
TGTGCCAGCAGCTTAGATCTTGGCAGGGGGCGGAATGAGCAGTTCTTC | CASSLDLGRGRNEQFF | TRBD1 | - | TRBJ2-1 | TRBV11-2